This entry is about one T cell receptor beta chain. Its antigen is not identified. Germline V gives CDR1 MNHNS, CDR2 SASEGT. CDR3 length: 11 amino acids. The V and J ends lost 3 bases and 11 bases respectively, with 10 bases between them. These data come from a study of CD8 T cells in ankylosing spondylitis. Study-level results: It appeared that ankylosing spondylitis blood was characterized by a TCR beta motif of 8 or 9 highly homologous variants. Certain motif variants had earlier appeared in reactive arthritis synovial fluid and blood. As reported, disease-linked clones showed significant enrichment in matched ankylosing spondylitis synovial fluid.

Quantitative 5'-RACE was performed with molecular barcodes, and it yielded the TCR beta libraries. TCRdb used MiXCR to reprocess the 5' RACE reads, holding one entry per CDR3 protein. The sample shows 650,000 to 800,000 distinct CDR3 sequences, around 20% of them seen only once. The chain combines TRBV6-1 with TRBJ1-1; TRBD1 might be the D (5 bases). This clonotype was obtained from a male donor with ankylosing spondylitis. Sequenced sample: blood, either unsorted or a sorted T cell fraction (not recorded which). CDR3 in DNA: TGTGCCAGCAGTGAGAGGGGTTTGGCTTTCTTT. Translated: CASSERGLAFF.